Described below is a single TCR beta chain sequence and its context. As yet, its antigen is unknown. The method was immunoSEQ multiplex PCR; TCRdb's version includes in-frame clones alone and lacks a portion of them. The sample lists around 2,100,000 clones, about 95% occurring once. This entry comes from a study of shared clonotypes between healthy human individuals. Study-level points and caveats: Generation probabilities were higher for clonotypes shared across all four sorted-subset donors than for unshared ones.

Unmatched junction bases numbered 9, after V lost 5 bases and J lost 2 bases. In germline, CDR1 is PRHDT, CDR2 FYEKMQ (reference sequence). The CDR3 has 15 amino acids. Naive-designated CD8 cells lacked CD45RO, were positively enriched for CCR7, and omitted terminally differentiated effector memory CD45RA+ cells. Healthy HIV-negative adults with no recent acute infections or vaccinations were recruited as donors. Sequencing was performed on naive CD8+ T cells sorted from blood. The chain is built from TRBV13 and TRBJ2-7; TRBD2 aligns across 7 bases. The receptor's source is a man between 18 and 29 years old in good health. The CDR3: CASSQRGDGAYEQYF. CDR3 DNA sequence: TGTGCCAGCAGCCAACGGGGGGACGGCGCCTACGAGCAGTACTTC.